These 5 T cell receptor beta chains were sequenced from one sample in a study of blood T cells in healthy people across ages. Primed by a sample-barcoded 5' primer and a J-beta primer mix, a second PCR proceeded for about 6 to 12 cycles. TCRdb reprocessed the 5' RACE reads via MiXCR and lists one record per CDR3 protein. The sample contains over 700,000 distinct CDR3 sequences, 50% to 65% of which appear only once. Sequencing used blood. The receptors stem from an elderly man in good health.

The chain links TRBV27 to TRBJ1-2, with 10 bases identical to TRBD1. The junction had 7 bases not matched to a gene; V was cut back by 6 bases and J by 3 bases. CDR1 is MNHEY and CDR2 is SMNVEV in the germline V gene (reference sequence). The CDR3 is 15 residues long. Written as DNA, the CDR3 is TGTGCCAGCAGGAAACTCGGACAGGGGGACTATGGCTACACCTTC. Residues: CASRKLGQGDYGYTF.

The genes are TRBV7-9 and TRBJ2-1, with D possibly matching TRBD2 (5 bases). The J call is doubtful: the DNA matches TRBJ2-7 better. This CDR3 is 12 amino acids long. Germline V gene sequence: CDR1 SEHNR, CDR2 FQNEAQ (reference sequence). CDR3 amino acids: CASSPLDNEQYF. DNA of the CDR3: TGTGCCAGCAGCCCACTAGACAATGAGCAGTACTTC.

CDR3: CASSQASGRTDNEQFF. DNA for the CDR3: TGTGCCAGCAGCCAAGCTAGCGGGAGGACTGACAATGAGCAGTTCTTC. This rearrangement joins TRBV14 to TRBJ2-1; 11 positions match TRBD2. The CDR3 has 16 amino acids. Germline CDR1 is SGHDN and CDR2 is FVKESK. V trimming: 1 base; J trimming: 5 bases; junction bases outside the gene matches: 4.

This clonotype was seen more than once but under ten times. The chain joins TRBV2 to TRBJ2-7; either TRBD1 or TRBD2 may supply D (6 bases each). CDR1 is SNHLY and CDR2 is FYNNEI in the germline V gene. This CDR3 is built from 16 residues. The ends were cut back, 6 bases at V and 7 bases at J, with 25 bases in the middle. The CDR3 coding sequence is TGTGCCAGCAGAGCAAACTCGGACACCAAAGGGGGGGAGCAGTACTTC. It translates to CASRANSDTKGGEQYF. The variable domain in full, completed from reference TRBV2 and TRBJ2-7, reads EPEVTQTPSHQVTQMGQEVILRCVPISNHLYFYWYRQILGQKVEFLVSFYNNEISEKSEIFDDQFSVERPDGSNFTLKIRSTKLEDSAMYFCASRANSDTKGGEQYFGPGTRLTVT.

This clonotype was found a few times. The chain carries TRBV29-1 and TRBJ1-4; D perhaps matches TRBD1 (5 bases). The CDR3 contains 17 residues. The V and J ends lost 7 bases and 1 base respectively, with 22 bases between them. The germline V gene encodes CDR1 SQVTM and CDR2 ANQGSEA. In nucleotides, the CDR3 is TGCAGCGCCGGGAGTCCCACGGGGGGTTTAACTAATGAAAAACTGTTTTTT. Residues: CSAGSPTGGLTNEKLFF.